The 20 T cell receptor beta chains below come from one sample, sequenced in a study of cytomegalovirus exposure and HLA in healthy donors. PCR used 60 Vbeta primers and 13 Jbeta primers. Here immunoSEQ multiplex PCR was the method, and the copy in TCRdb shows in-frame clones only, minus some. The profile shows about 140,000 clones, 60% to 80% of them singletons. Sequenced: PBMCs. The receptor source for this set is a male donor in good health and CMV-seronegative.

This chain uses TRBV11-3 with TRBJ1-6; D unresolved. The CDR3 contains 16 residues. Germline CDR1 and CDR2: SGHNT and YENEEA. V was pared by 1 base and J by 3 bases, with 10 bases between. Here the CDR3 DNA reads TGTGCCAGCAGCTTAGCCGGTGCGGACTATAATTCACCCCTCCACTTT. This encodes CASSLAGADYNSPLHF.

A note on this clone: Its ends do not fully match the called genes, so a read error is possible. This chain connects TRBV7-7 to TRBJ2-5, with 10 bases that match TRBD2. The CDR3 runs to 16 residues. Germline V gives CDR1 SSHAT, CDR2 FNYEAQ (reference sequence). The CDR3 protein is CASSLGTSGVQETQYF. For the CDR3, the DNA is TGTGCTAGCAGCTTAGGCACTAGCGGGGTCCAAGAGACCCAGTACTTC.

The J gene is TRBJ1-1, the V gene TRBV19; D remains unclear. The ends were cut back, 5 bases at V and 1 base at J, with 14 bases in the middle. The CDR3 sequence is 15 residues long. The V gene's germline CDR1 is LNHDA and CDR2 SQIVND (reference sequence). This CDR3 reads CASSSISNANTEAFF. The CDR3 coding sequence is TGTGCCAGTAGTTCAATAAGCAATGCGAACACTGAAGCTTTCTTT.

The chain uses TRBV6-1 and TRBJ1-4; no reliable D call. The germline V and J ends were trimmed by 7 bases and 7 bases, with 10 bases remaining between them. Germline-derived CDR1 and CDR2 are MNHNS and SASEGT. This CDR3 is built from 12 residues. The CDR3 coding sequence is TGTGCCAGCAAAGAGGGTGCTGAAAAACTGTTTTTT. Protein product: CASKEGAEKLFF.

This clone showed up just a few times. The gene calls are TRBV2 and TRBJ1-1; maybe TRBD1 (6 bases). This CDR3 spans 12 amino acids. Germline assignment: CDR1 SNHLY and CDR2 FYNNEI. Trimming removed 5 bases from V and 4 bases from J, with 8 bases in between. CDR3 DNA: TGTGCCAGCAGTAGAGGGGGCACTGAAGCTTTCTTT. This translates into CASSRGGTEAFF.

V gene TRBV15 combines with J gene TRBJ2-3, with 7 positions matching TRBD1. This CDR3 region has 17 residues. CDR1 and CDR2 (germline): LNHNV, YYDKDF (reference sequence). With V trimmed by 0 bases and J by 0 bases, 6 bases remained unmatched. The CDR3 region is CATSREDGTVSTDTQYF. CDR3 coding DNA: TGTGCCACCAGCAGAGAAGACGGGACAGTTAGCACAGATACGCAGTATTTT.

This CDR3 reads CAWSSGQYNSPLHF. CDR3 in DNA: TGTGCCTGGAGTTCGGGACAGTACAATTCACCCCTCCACTTT. The chain links TRBV30 to TRBJ1-6; 7 nucleotides line up with TRBD1. Germline CDR1 reads GTSNPN; CDR2 reads SVGIG (reference sequence). With V trimmed by 2 bases and J by 7 bases, 5 bases remained unmatched. The CDR3 is 14 residues long. Full variable domain (rest looked up from reference TRBV30 and TRBJ1-6): SQTIHQWPATLVQPVGSPLSLECTVEGTSNPNLYWYRQAAGRGLQLLFYSVGIGQISSEVPQNLSASRPQDRQFILSSKKLLLSDSGFYLCAWSSGQYNSPLHFGNGTRLTVT.

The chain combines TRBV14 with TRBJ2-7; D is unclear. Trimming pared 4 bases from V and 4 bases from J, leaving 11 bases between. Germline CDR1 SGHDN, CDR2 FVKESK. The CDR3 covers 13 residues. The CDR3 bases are TGTGCCAGCAGCCCTCAGATAAGTTACGAGCAGTACTTC. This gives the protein CASSPQISYEQYF.

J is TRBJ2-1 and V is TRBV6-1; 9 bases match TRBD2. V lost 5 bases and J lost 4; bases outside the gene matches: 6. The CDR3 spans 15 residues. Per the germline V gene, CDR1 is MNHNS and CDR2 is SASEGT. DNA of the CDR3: TGTGCCAGCAGTCCTGGACTAGCGCATTACAATGAGCAGTTCTTC. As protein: CASSPGLAHYNEQFF.

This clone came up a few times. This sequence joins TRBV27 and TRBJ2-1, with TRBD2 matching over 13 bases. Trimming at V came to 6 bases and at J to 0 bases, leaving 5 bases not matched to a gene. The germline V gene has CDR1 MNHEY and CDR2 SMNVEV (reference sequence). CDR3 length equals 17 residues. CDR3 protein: CASRGTSGAYSYNEQFF. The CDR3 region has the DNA TGTGCCAGCAGGGGGACTAGCGGGGCTTACTCCTACAATGAGCAGTTCTTC.

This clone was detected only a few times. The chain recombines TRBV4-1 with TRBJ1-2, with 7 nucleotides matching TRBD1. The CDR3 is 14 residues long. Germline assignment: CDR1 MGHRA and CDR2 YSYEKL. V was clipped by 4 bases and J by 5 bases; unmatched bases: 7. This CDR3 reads CASSRGDREYGYTF. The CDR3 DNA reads TGCGCCAGCAGCCGAGGAGACAGGGAGTATGGCTACACCTTC.

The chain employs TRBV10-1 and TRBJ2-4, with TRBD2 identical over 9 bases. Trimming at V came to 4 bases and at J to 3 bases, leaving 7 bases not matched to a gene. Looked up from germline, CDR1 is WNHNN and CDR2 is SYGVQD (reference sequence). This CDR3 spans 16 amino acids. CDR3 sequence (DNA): TGCGCCAGCAGTGCAAGCGGGGGGACCTTCAAAAACATTCAGTACTTC. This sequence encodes CASSASGGTFKNIQYF.

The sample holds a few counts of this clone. The CDR3 sequence: CASSEDSHSGNTIYF. CDR3 sequence (DNA): TGTGCCAGCAGTGAAGACAGTCACTCTGGAAACACCATATATTTT. The rearrangement uses TRBV6-1 and TRBJ1-3; D unclear. Trimming removed 1 base at V and 0 bases at J, with 7 bases between. Germline V gives CDR1 MNHNS, CDR2 SASEGT. The CDR3 is 15 amino acids.

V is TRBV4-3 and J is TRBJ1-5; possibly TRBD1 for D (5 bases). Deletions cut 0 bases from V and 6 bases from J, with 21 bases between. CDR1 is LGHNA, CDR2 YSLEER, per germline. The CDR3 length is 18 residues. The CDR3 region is CASSQDLAGWGGGQPQHF. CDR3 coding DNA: TGCGCCAGCAGCCAAGATTTGGCAGGTTGGGGCGGGGGTCAGCCCCAGCATTTT.

CDR3 sequence: CASSILGQGKDTQYF. The CDR3 DNA follows: TGTGCCAGTAGTATACTGGGGCAGGGCAAAGATACGCAGTATTTT. This chain uses TRBV19 with TRBJ2-3, with TRBD1 as a possible D gene (5 bases). Germline CDR1 LNHDA, CDR2 SQIVND (reference sequence). This CDR3 spans 15 amino acids. V was pared by 2 bases and J by 5 bases, with 14 bases between.

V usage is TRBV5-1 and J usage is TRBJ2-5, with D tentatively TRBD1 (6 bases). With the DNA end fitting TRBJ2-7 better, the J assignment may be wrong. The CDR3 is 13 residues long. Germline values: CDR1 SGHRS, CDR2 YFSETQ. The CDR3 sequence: CASSSQGSNEQYF. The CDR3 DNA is TGCGCCAGCAGCTCACAGGGAAGCAACGAGCAGTACTTC.

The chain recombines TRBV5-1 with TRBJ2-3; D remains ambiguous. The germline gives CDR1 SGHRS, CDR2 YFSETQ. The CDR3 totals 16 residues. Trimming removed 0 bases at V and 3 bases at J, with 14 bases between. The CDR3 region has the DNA TGCGCCAGCAGCTTGGCCAGCGACCTATATACAGATACGCAGTATTTT. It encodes CASSLASDLYTDTQYF.

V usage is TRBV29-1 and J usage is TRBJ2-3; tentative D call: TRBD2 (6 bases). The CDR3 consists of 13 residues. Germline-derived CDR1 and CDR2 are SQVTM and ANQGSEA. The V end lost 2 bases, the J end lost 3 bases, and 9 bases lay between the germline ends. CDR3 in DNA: TGCAGCGTTGAAAAGCGGGTTACAGATACGCAGTATTTT. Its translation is CSVEKRVTDTQYF.

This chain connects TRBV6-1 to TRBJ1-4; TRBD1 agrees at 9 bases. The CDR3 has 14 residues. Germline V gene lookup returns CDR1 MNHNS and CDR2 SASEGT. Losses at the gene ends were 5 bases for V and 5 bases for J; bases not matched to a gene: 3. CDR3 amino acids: CASSSGQGNEKLFF. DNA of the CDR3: TGTGCCAGCAGTTCGGGACAGGGAAATGAAAAACTGTTTTTT.

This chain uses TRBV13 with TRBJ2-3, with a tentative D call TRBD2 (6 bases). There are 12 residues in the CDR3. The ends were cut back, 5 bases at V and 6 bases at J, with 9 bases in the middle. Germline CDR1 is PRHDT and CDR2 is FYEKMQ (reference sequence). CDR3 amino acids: CASSPGVDTQYF. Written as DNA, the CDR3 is TGTGCCAGCAGCCCGGGGGTTGATACGCAGTATTTT.